Below are 4 T cell receptor beta chains sequenced from a single sample in a study of T cell responses to AZD1222 COVID-19 vaccine (dated by TCRdb to the early 2020s). This specimen's time point label, per the study, means: baseline before first vaccination. The library came from the immunoSEQ multiplex PCR assay. Not all clones reach the TCRdb copy of this immuneACCESS table, which keeps in-frame sequences only. Checked studies attribute under half of the gap to unresolved V genes and leave the rest unexplained. The sample table records 140,000 to 150,000 clones; about 91% of these occur just once. In total, the top ten clones hold roughly 16% of the sample. Sequenced material: peripheral blood, taken on day 0 of AZD1222 vaccination. The receptors derive from an adult in good health.

This clone was detected once. The chain uses TRBV13 and TRBJ1-3; D may be TRBD1 (5 bases). Germline lookup yields CDR1 PRHDT and CDR2 FYEKMQ (reference sequence). CDR3 length equals 17 residues. V was clipped by 3 bases and J by 2 bases, with 17 bases between them. The CDR3 loop reads CASSLALLRGAGNTIYF. CDR3 sequence (DNA): TGTGCCAGCAGCTTGGCCCTTCTAAGGGGCGCTGGAAACACCATATATTTT. The full variable domain, its missing parts supplied by reference TRBV13 and TRBJ1-3, is AAGVIQSPRHLIKEKRETATLKCYPIPRHDTVYWYQQGPGQDPQFLISFYEKMQSDKGSIPDRFSAQQFSDYHSELNMSSLELGDSALYFCASSLALLRGAGNTIYFGEGSWLTVV.

The chain uses TRBV19 and TRBJ1-2; TRBD1 might be the D (5 bases). Germline V gives CDR1 LNHDA, CDR2 SQIVND (reference sequence). The ends were cut back, 10 bases at V and 2 bases at J, with 17 bases in the middle. This CDR3 has 14 residues. The CDR3 bases are TGTGCCACCTCATGGGCAGGGAGCAACTATGGCTACACCTTC. Its protein is CATSWAGSNYGYTF.

V usage is TRBV4-2 and J usage is TRBJ1-6, with D tentatively TRBD1 (6 bases). The germline V and J ends were trimmed by 0 bases and 9 bases, with 15 bases remaining between them. The CDR3 consists of 16 residues. The germline CDR1 and CDR2 sequences are LGHNA and YNFKEQ. The CDR3 is CASSQDLAGVASPLHF. CDR3 nucleotides: TGTGCCAGCAGCCAAGATCTCGCAGGGGTCGCTTCACCCCTCCACTTT.

This clone was seen only once. The chain is built from TRBV28 and TRBJ1-5; D is unresolved. The CDR3 is 13 residues long. V gave up 7 bases and J gave up 7 bases, with 14 bases separating them. In germline, CDR1 is MDHEN, CDR2 SYDVKM. The DNA for the CDR3 is TGTGCCAGCAATGGCGGTGTATCCCAGCCCCAGCATTTT. It yields the protein CASNGGVSQPQHF.